The T cell receptor (beta chain) under discussion was sequenced for a study of cytomegalovirus exposure and HLA in healthy donors. The study, taken as a whole, reports: Using a false discovery rate of 0.05, a later analysis showed that around 16,000 TCR beta sequences were associated with HLA alleles.

CDR3 size: 15 residues. With 7 bases removed from V and 0 bases from J, the gap between germline ends came to 13 bases. Germline loops: CDR1 SNHLY, CDR2 FYNNEI. The PCR was carried out with 60 Vbeta primers and 13 Jbeta primers. This table comes from immunoSEQ multiplex PCR, and its TCRdb copy is limited to in-frame clones, with some not included. The sample contains roughly 150,000 clones, approximately 71% of which appear only once. Details on this clone: Antigen unknown.

This sequence joins TRBV2 and TRBJ2-4, with a possible D match to TRBD2 (5 bases). Sequenced sample: PBMCs. This sequence was found in a woman younger than 30 in good health and CMV-seropositive. CDR3 in amino acids: CASKLEGLAKNIQYF. The CDR3, as DNA: TGTGCCAGCAAGCTTGAGGGTTTAGCCAAAAACATTCAGTACTTC.